One and the same sample provided the 2 T cell receptor beta chains below, sequenced in a study of T cells in Graves' hyperthyroidism and ophthalmopathy. Amplified regions were TCR beta CDR3 sequences from RNA transcripts. TCR CDR3 regions were first amplified by RT-PCR with HTBI primers. From the multiplex PCR reads, TCRdb called clonotypes with MiXCR, one entry per CDR3 protein. Counted here are a few hundred thousand distinct CDR3 sequences, more than 45% occurring once; the ten biggest clones make up just over 8%. The sequencing input was peripheral blood or thyroid tissue (not recorded which). These receptors were taken from a woman aged 18 to 35 with Graves' hyperthyroidism.

This clonotype was found once. This chain connects TRBV9 to TRBJ1-1; perhaps TRBD1 as D (6 bases). The CDR3 is 14 residues long. Per germline, CDR1 SGDLS and CDR2 YYNGEE. Trimming pared 4 bases from V and 6 bases from J, leaving 16 bases between. CDR3 loop: CASSSRPEGAEAFF. Written as DNA, the CDR3 is TGTGCCAGCAGCTCGAGGCCTGAGGGGGCTGAAGCTTTCTTT. The whole variable domain, remainder taken from reference TRBV9 and TRBJ1-1, is DSGVTQTPKHLITATGQRVTLRCSPRSGDLSVYWYQQSLDQGLQFLIQYYNGEERAKGNILERFSAQQFPDLHSELNLSSLELGDSALYFCASSSRPEGAEAFFGQGTRLTVV.

In regard to this clonotype: Germline is not matched at one junction end, which may reflect a read error. This sequence joins TRBV24-1 and TRBJ1-2, with D unclear. This CDR3 region has 14 residues. Per germline, CDR1 KGHDR and CDR2 SFDVKD. For the CDR3, the DNA is TGTGCCACCAGTGATTCGAAATTTGGCTATGGCTACATCTTC. The encoded protein is CATSDSKFGYGYIF.